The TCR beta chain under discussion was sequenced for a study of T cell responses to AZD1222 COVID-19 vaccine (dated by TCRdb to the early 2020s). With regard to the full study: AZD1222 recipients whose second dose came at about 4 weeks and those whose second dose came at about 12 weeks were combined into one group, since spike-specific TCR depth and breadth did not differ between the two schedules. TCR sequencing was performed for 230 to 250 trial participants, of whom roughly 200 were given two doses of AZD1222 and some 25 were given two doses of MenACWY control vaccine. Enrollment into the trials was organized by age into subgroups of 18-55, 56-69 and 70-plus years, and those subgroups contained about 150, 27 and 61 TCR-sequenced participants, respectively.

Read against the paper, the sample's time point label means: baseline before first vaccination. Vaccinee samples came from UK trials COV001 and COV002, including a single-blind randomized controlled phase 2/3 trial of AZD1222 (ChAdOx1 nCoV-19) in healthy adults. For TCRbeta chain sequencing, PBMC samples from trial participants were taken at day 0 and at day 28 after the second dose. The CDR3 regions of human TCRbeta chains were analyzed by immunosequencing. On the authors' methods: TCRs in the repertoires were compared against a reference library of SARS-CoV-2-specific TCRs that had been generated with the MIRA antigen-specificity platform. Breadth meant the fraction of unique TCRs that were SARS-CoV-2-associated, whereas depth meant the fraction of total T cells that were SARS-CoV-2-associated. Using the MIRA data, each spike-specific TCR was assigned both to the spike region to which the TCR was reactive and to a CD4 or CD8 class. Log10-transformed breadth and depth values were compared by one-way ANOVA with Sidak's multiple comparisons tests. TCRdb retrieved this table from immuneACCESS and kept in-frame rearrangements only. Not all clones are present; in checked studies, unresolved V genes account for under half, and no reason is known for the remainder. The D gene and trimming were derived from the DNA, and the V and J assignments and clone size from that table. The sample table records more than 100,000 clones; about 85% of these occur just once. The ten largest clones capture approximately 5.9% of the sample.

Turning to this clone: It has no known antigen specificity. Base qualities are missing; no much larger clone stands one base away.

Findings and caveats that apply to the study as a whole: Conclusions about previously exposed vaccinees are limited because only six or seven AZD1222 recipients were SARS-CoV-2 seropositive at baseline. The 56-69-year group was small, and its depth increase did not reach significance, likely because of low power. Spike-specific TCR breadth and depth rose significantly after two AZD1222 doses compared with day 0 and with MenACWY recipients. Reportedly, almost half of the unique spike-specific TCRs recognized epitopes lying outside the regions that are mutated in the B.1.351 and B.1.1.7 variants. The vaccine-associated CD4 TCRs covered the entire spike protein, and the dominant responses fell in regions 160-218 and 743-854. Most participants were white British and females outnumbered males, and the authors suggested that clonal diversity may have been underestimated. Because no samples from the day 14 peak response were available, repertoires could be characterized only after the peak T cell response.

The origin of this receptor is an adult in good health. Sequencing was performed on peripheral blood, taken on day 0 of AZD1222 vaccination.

The CDR3 here reads CASSPSAGEGTEAFF. Here is the DNA: TGTGCCAGCTCGCCCTCGGCAGGGGAAGGCACTGAAGCTTTCTTT. This sequence uses TRBV18 and TRBJ1-1, with a weak D call of TRBD1 (6 bases match). A distance of 18 bases separates the germline ends of V and J, which lose 6 bases and 4 bases respectively. Sequences KGHSH (CDR1) and LQKENI (CDR2) are obtained from the germline V gene. The CDR3 numbers 15 residues from cysteine through phenylalanine. The CDR3 DNA has 45 bases and is translated from base 1.